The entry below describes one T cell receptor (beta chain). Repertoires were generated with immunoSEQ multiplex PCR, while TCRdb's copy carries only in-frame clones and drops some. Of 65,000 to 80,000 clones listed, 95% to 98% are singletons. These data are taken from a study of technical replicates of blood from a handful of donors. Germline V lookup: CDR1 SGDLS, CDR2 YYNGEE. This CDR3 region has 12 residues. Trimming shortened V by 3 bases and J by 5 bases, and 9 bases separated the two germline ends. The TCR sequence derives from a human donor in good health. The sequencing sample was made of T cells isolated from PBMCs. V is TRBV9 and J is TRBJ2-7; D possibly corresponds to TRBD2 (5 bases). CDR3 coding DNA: TGTGCCAGCAGCGCCGCGGGTGACGAGCAGTACTTC. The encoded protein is CASSAAGDEQYF.